The 9 T cell receptor beta chains given below trace back to one sample, sequenced in a study of OX40 agonist ivuxolimab in advanced cancers. Sequenced by immunoSEQ multiplex PCR; TCRdb stores in-frame clones only, minus some. Of over 85,000 clones listed, roughly 85% are singletons. The sequences come from CD4+ or CD8+ T cells sorted from blood, collected in a trial of the OX40 agonist ivuxolimab. Every receptor here comes from an adult with an advanced solid tumor such as melanoma, head and neck, liver or kidney cancer.

This clone was seen only a few times. The chain is built from TRBV28 and TRBJ2-2, with 9 bases lining up with TRBD2. Trimming removed 8 bases from V and 5 bases from J; junction bases left unmatched: 6. CDR3 size: 14 residues. The V gene's germline CDR1 is MDHEN and CDR2 SYDVKM. CDR3 DNA sequence: TGTGCCAGCGAGGGGCTAGCGGGAACCGGGGAGCTGTTTTTT. Translation gives CASEGLAGTGELFF.

Concerning this clone itself: A junction boundary mismatches the germline segment, possibly from a read error. The chain has TRBV10-3 and TRBJ2-7, with 9 bases fitting TRBD1. The CDR3 is made up of 12 amino acids. Germline V gene lookup returns CDR1 ENHRY and CDR2 SYGVKD. CDR3 sequence (DNA): TGTGCCAGCAGTTACAGGGGGCGGGAGCAGTACTTC. Its protein product is CASSYRGREQYF.

The chain couples TRBV18 to TRBJ1-2; D may be TRBD1 (5 bases). V was shortened by 1 base and J by 4 bases, with 10 bases between the two germline ends. The CDR3 spans 14 residues. Germline CDR1 KGHSH, CDR2 LQKENI. CDR3 DNA sequence: TGTGCCAGCTCACCACAGGCAGGGCGCTATGGCTACACCTTC. Translation: CASSPQAGRYGYTF. The entire variable domain, with the rest obtained from reference TRBV18 and TRBJ1-2, is as follows: NAGVMQNPRHLVRRRGQEARLRCSPMKGHSHVYWYRQLPEEGLKFMVYLQKENIIDESGMPKERFSAEFPKEGPSILRIQQVVRGDSAAYFCASSPQAGRYGYTFGSGTRLTVV.

The rearrangement joins TRBV5-1 to TRBJ1-1; D perhaps matches TRBD1 (6 bases). Trimming left V 6 bases short and J 3 bases short, with 12 bases between. The CDR3 totals 13 residues. Germline V CDR1 and CDR2: SGHRS, YFSETQ. The CDR3 region has the DNA TGCGCCAGCAAGAGGGGGACCTACACTGAAGCTTTCTTT. Protein sequence: CASKRGTYTEAFF.

V usage is TRBV5-4 and J usage is TRBJ2-1; 11 bases are a match to TRBD2. V dropped 4 bases and J dropped 9; count of bases not matched to a gene: 15. This CDR3 has 17 amino acids. Germline V lookup: CDR1 SGHNT, CDR2 YYREEE (reference sequence). In DNA, the CDR3 is TGTGCCAGCAGCACGTTCACCATGACTAGCGGGGTCGGTGAGCAGTTCTTC. Encoded protein: CASSTFTMTSGVGEQFF.

The V and J genes are TRBV9 and TRBJ1-2, with D unclear. CDR1 is SGDLS, CDR2 YYNGEE, per germline. The CDR3 has 12 residues. Trimming took off 3 bases at V and 14 bases at J, with 17 bases between the two ends. CDR3 sequence: CASSDRAGSGTF. As DNA, the CDR3 is TGTGCCAGCAGCGATCGAGCGGGTTCAGGTACCTTC.

V is TRBV19 and J is TRBJ1-5; 8 positions agree with TRBD1. The CDR3 is made up of 16 amino acids. From germline, CDR1 is LNHDA and CDR2 SQIVND (reference sequence). V lost 2 bases, J lost 4 bases, and 7 bases stayed unmatched. The CDR3 sequence is CASSIKTGAVNQPQHF. As DNA, the CDR3 is TGTGCCAGTAGTATAAAGACAGGGGCCGTAAATCAGCCCCAGCATTTT.

This chain uses TRBV7-2 with TRBJ2-5; D possibly corresponds to TRBD2 (5 bases). The CDR3 contains 14 residues. CDR1 and CDR2 (germline): SGHTA, FQGNSA. Between the trimmed V and J ends, which lost 1 base and 3 bases, there was a span of 9 bases. The CDR3 here is CASSLGTGEETQYF. The CDR3 DNA follows: TGTGCCAGCAGCTTAGGGACTGGGGAAGAGACCCAGTACTTC.

The V call is TRBV5-1, the J call TRBJ2-5, with 7 bases aligning to TRBD2. CDR3 length: 16 amino acids. V was clipped by 0 bases and J by 4 bases; unmatched bases: 9. In germline, CDR1 is SGHRS, CDR2 YFSETQ. The CDR3: CASSLGRGSVIETQYF. In nucleotides, the CDR3 is TGCGCCAGCAGCTTGGGGCGGGGGTCTGTAATAGAGACCCAGTACTTC.